This T cell receptor (beta chain) is from a study of OX40 agonist ivuxolimab in advanced cancers. Broadly, across the study: Ivuxolimab was a fully human IgG2 agonistic monoclonal antibody targeting the costimulatory receptor OX40 (CD134). Intravenous ivuxolimab was administered to patients every 2 weeks at six dose levels: 0.01, 0.1, 0.3, 1.5, 3 and 10 mg/kg. Of the roughly 53 patients in dose escalation, about 19 had hepatocellular carcinoma, some 15 had melanoma, 9 had renal cell carcinoma and 9 had head and neck cancer. In the dose-escalation cohort, roughly 80% of patients were male, and the mean age was around 60 years, with a range of roughly 20 to 79. Patients were allowed to have had prior anti-PD-1, anti-PD-L1 or anti-CTLA-4 therapy, and roughly two fifths of the dose-escalation patients had been treated with checkpoint inhibitors. Partial responses occurred in three dose-escalation patients, of whom one had hepatocellular carcinoma and two had cutaneous melanoma. The purpose of peripheral TCRbeta sequencing was to test whether ivuxolimab changed TCR sequence diversity and led to clonal T-cell expansion. The paper describes the monotherapy dose-escalation part (N ≈ 49 patients) of the phase I trial of ivuxolimab.

A remark on this clone: This clone's antigen is unknown. No much larger clone exists at a distance of one base, and base qualities are not known.

Points the paper makes about the study in general: Low levels of normalized T-cell clonal expansion were also seen in some nonresponding patients. The antigen specificity of the clonally expanded peripheral T cells was not determined. In partial responders in the 0.1-3.0 mg/kg groups, normalized peripheral clonal expansion was found to be among the lowest, especially among CD8+ T cells. Clonal expansion of both CD4+ and CD8+ blood T cells was observed from baseline to week 6 at doses 0.1 to 3.0 mg/kg. After ivuxolimab, expanded clones were on average more numerous among CD8+ T cells than among CD4+ T cells.

Genomic DNA was extracted from sorted cells for sequencing of the TCRbeta CDR3 region. TCRbeta CDR3 regions were sequenced using the immunoSEQ Assay. TCRdb mirrors the immuneACCESS table, restricted to in-frame sequences. Some clones are absent from its copies; in checked studies, under half trace to an unresolved V gene, and the reason for the others is unknown. This sample gives under 80,000 clones in total; roughly four fifths of them show up just once. In total, the top ten clones hold 4.5% to 6% of the sample. The trial excluded patients who had a history of autoimmune disease or who were on systemic immunosuppression. Peripheral blood for TCR sequencing was drawn from every dose cohort at baseline, at cycle 4 day 1 and at cycle 7 day 1. The samples were drawn from a first-in-human, open-label, multicenter phase I dose-escalation trial of ivuxolimab. Adults with locally advanced or metastatic head and neck squamous cell, hepatocellular, melanoma or renal cell carcinoma were enrolled in the trial. CD4+ and CD8+ T cells were sorted separately from peripheral blood before TCR sequencing.

Sequencing was performed on CD4+ or CD8+ T cells sorted from blood, taken in a trial of the OX40 agonist ivuxolimab. The receptor comes from an adult with an advanced solid tumor such as melanoma, head and neck, liver or kidney cancer.

This receptor carries the CDR3 CAISADGYEQYF. In nucleotides, the sequence is TGTGCCATCAGTGCAGATGGCTACGAGCAGTACTTC. The sequence joins TRBV10-3 to TRBJ2-7, with no confidently assigned D gene. From a lookup of the germline V gene, CDR1 and CDR2 are ENHRY and SYGVKD. From its cysteine to its phenylalanine, the CDR3 spans 12 amino acids. Left in the record is the CDR3 DNA by itself, 36 bases read in frame from the first base. The V end loses 4 bases and the J end loses 3 bases, and a stretch of 7 bases separates them.